The next 5 T cell receptor beta chains were all read from a single sample in a study of T cells in Graves' hyperthyroidism and ophthalmopathy. Amplified regions were TCR beta CDR3 sequences from RNA transcripts. TCR CDR3 underwent first-round RT-PCR with the HTBI primer set. In TCRdb, the multiplex PCR reads were re-called with MiXCR into one record per CDR3 protein. The top ten clones hold roughly 16% of a sample with about 690,000 distinct CDR3 sequences, about 18% of them seen once. Sequencing was performed on blood. Receptors were obtained from a man over 45 with Graves' hyperthyroidism.

CDR3 residues: CASSYPMDDKGGHF. CDR3 coding DNA: TGTGCCAGCAGTTACCCGATGGACGACAAAGGGGGGCATTTT. The chain recombines TRBV6-2 or TRBV6-3 with TRBJ1-5; TRBD1 is a possible D gene (6 bases). This CDR3 is 14 amino acids long. Trimming stripped 2 bases from V and 15 bases from J, with 20 bases between. Per the germline V gene, CDR1 is MNHEY and CDR2 is SVGEGT.

This chain links TRBV11-2 with TRBJ2-2; 8 nucleotides agree with TRBD1. V lost 4 bases and J lost 5; bases outside the gene matches: 6. CDR3 length equals 15 residues. CDR1 and CDR2 from the germline V gene are SGHAT and FQNNGV. CDR3 loop: CASSSLQGVTGELFF. CDR3 nucleotides: TGTGCCAGCAGCTCGCTACAGGGGGTTACCGGGGAGCTGTTTTTT.

This clonotype was counted a few times. This chain uses TRBV20-1 with TRBJ2-3; tentative D call: TRBD2 (6 bases). Germline lookup yields CDR1 DFQATT and CDR2 SNEGSKA (reference sequence). Trimming cost V 2 bases and J 1 base, with 13 bases left between them. This CDR3 has 15 amino acids. CDR3 nucleotide sequence: TGCAGTGCTAGAACCTCGGGGGTACGCACAGATACGCAGTATTTT. Its protein is CSARTSGVRTDTQYF.

The rearrangement links TRBV12-3 or TRBV12-4 to TRBJ2-7, with 8 bases identical to TRBD1. CDR3 length equals 14 residues. V lost 3 bases and J lost 5; bases outside the gene matches: 6. Here the CDR3 reads CASSFFGRGHEQYF. DNA for the CDR3: TGTGCCAGCAGTTTTTTTGGCAGGGGGCACGAGCAGTACTTC.

This clonotype was observed at least ten times. The V gene is TRBV2, the J gene TRBJ2-7, with TRBD1 as a possible D gene (6 bases). CDR1 and CDR2 from the germline V gene are SNHLY and FYNNEI. The CDR3 loop spans 15 amino acids. Between the trimmed V and J ends, which lost 4 bases and 2 bases, there was a span of 15 bases. CDR3 nucleotides: TGTGCCAGCAGTGCTGACAGGTTCGGGCCCTACGAGCAGTACTTC. This translates into CASSADRFGPYEQYF.